The TCR beta chain described here comes from a study of identical twins. Study results and limitations: Insertions were reduced in abundant cord blood beta clonotypes but not in memory repertoires. A partial confounding effect on zero-insertion analyses could come from invariant MAIT and iNKT cells. Cross-sectional statistics underpinned the conclusions; the same donors were not followed.

With respect to this clonotype: Its target is unknown.

Deletions cut 8 bases from V and 2 bases from J, with 21 bases between. Germline V gene lookup returns CDR1 DFQATT and CDR2 SNEGSKA (reference sequence). The CDR3 sequence is 16 residues long. Template switching, a step in the protocol, added a universal primer site, and cDNA carried unique molecular identifiers. TCRdb called the 5' RACE reads again in MiXCR, with one record for every CDR3 protein. Among 400,000 to 500,000 distinct CDR3 sequences, around an eighth were seen once, and the ten largest hold about 0.97%. These same data were also listed under a study on yellow fever vaccine responses in identical twins.

Sequenced input: CD4+ T cells sorted from blood. The chain carries TRBV20-1 and TRBJ2-2; possible D gene TRBD2, 6 bases. The TCR originated in a woman aged 18 to 35 in good health. The chain's CDR3 is CSPESRDSANTGELFF. CDR3 bases: TGCAGTCCAGAGTCCCGGGACTCCGCAAACACCGGGGAGCTGTTTTTT.